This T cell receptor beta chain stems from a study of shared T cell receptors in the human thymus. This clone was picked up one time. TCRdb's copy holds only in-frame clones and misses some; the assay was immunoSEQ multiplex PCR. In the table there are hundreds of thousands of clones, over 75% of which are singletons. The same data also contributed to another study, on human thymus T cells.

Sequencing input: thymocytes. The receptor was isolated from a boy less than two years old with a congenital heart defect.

The CDR3 loop reads CATSRVYSGGYNEQFF. The CDR3 nucleotides are TGTGCCACCAGCAGAGTTTACTCGGGGGGGTACAATGAGCAGTTCTTC. This chain links TRBV15 with TRBJ2-1; 8 bases align to TRBD2. V shed 1 base and J 4 bases; nucleotides not matched to a gene: 6. The CDR3 sequence is 16 residues long. Germline CDR1 is LNHNV and CDR2 is YYDKDF (reference sequence).